A single sample is the source of the 19 T cell receptor beta chains below, sequenced in a study of T-cell reconstitution after alpha-beta-depleted transplantation in children. TCRbeta library construction was performed incorporating unique molecular identifiers. TCRdb re-called the PCR reads with MiXCR, one entry per CDR3 protein. The table lists around 300,000 distinct CDR3 sequences, roughly 12% of them singletons. Here the sequenced sample was peripheral blood, taken 180 days after TCRalphabeta/CD19-depleted stem cell transplant. These receptors were taken from a male patient between 2 and 15 years old who had a stem cell transplant for chronic granulomatous disease, so the T cells may come from the graft donor.

This clonotype has a count of ten or more. The rearrangement uses TRBV29-1 and TRBJ2-2; 13 bases are shared with TRBD2. The J segment lost 5 bases and the V segment lost 4 bases, leaving 1 base of the junction unmatched. CDR1 SQVTM and CDR2 ANQGSEA come from the germline V gene. CDR3 length equals 14 residues. CDR3 in amino acids: CSVGGLAGTGELFF. In nucleotides, the CDR3 is TGCAGCGTTGGGGGACTAGCGGGAACCGGGGAGCTGTTTTTT.

The chain has TRBV6-1 and TRBJ1-1; 7 bases agree with TRBD1. V lost 6 bases to trimming and J lost 4 bases; unmatched junction nucleotides: 5. This CDR3 is 13 amino acids long. Germline CDR1 and CDR2: MNHNS and SASEGT. This chain's CDR3 is CASSADRATEAFF. The CDR3, as DNA: TGTGCCAGCAGCGCCGACAGGGCCACTGAAGCTTTCTTT.

Ten or more counts support this clonotype. The J gene is TRBJ2-7, the V gene TRBV10-3; either TRBD1 or TRBD2 may supply D (5 bases each). The ends were cut back, 6 bases at V and 0 bases at J, with 12 bases in the middle. In germline, CDR1 is ENHRY, CDR2 SYGVKD. There are 14 residues in the CDR3. The CDR3 DNA reads as TGTGCCATCAGCGCCGGGACGAGCTCCTACGAGCAGTACTTC. Translation: CAISAGTSSYEQYF.

This clonotype was detected many times. This chain uses TRBV14 with TRBJ2-5, with D possibly matching TRBD1 (5 bases). The V end lost 3 bases, the J end lost 5 bases, and 13 bases lay between the germline ends. There are 14 residues in the CDR3. Germline V gene data show CDR1 as SGHDN and CDR2 as FVKESK. CDR3 nucleotide sequence: TGTGCCAGCAGCCAGGCAGGGCCGAGGGAGACCCAGTACTTC. It yields the protein CASSQAGPRETQYF.

The table lists this clonotype with many counts. This chain connects TRBV12-3 or TRBV12-4 to TRBJ1-2; D gene ambiguous. This CDR3 contains 15 residues. The V and J ends lost 3 bases and 2 bases respectively, with 13 bases between them. The CDR3 bases are TGTGCCAGCAGTTTCCACTTGGGCGGAAACTATGGCTACACCTTC. This encodes CASSFHLGGNYGYTF.

This clonotype was seen repeatedly, ten times or more. The V call is TRBV7-2, the J call TRBJ2-7, with TRBD2 matching over 11 bases. V was clipped by 4 bases and J by 2 bases; unmatched bases: 4. CDR3 length equals 15 residues. Germline loops: CDR1 SGHTA, CDR2 FQGNSA. The DNA of the CDR3 is TGTGCCAGCAGCTCAATAGCGGGGGGGACCTACGAGCAGTACTTC. Its protein is CASSSIAGGTYEQYF. Full variable domain (remainder filled in from reference TRBV7-2 and TRBJ2-7): GAGVSQSPSNKVTEKGKDVELRCDPISGHTALYWYRQSLGQGLEFLIYFQGNSAPDKSGLPSDRFSAERTGGSVSTLTIQRTQQEDSAVYLCASSSIAGGTYEQYFGPGTRLTVT.

This clonotype was recorded at least ten times. J is TRBJ2-7 and V is TRBV20-1; 8 nucleotides align to TRBD2. From germline, CDR1 is DFQATT and CDR2 SNEGSKA (reference sequence). With V trimmed by 4 bases and J by 7 bases, 15 bases remained unmatched. The CDR3 extends over 15 amino acids. CDR3 nucleotides: TGCAGTGCTAATGGGGCTGGCGGGAGGCCTCGGGAGCAGTACTTC. Protein sequence: CSANGAGGRPREQYF.

This clonotype was recorded at least ten times. The V call is TRBV20-1, the J call TRBJ2-7; 11 bases align to TRBD2. The germline gives CDR1 DFQATT, CDR2 SNEGSKA (reference sequence). The CDR3 spans 16 residues. J was trimmed by 3 bases and V by 0 bases; bases with no gene match: 7. CDR3 DNA sequence: TGCAGTGCTAGAGATGCGCTAGCGGGAGGTTTCTACGAGCAGTACTTC. Translating it yields CSARDALAGGFYEQYF.

There are many counts of this clonotype. The rearrangement joins TRBV5-1 to TRBJ2-1, with 11 positions matching TRBD2. The CDR3 is made up of 16 amino acids. V gave up 2 bases and J gave up 4 bases; unmatched junction bases: 5. Looked up from germline, CDR1 is SGHRS and CDR2 is YFSETQ. CDR3: CASSLYTSGGYNEQFF. CDR3 sequence (DNA): TGCGCCAGCAGCTTATACACTAGCGGGGGTTACAATGAGCAGTTCTTC.

The chain carries TRBV12-3 or TRBV12-4 and TRBJ2-7, with 8 bases lining up with TRBD2. The junction had 9 bases not matched to a gene; V was cut back by 7 bases and J by 4 bases. This CDR3 has 14 residues. The CDR3 DNA is TGTGCCAGCACCCGAGCGGGAGTGTTGTACGAGCAGTACTTC. It translates to CASTRAGVLYEQYF.

At least ten counts were recorded for this clonotype. This chain links TRBV6-5 with TRBJ2-7, with D perhaps matching TRBD1 or TRBD2 (6 bases each). Germline V CDR1 and CDR2: MNHEY, SVGAGI. Trimming removed 2 bases at V and 9 bases at J, with 14 bases between. CDR3 length: 13 residues. CDR3 region: CASSYPGGSAQYF. In nucleotides, the CDR3 is TGTGCCAGCAGTTACCCCGGGGGCTCCGCGCAGTACTTC.

This clonotype was observed at least ten times. This chain's CDR3 is CASSQVTSSGMDNEQFF. CDR3 in DNA: TGTGCCAGCAGCCAAGTAACCTCTAGCGGGATGGACAATGAGCAGTTCTTC. The V and J genes are TRBV4-2 and TRBJ2-1; 9 bases match TRBD2. The CDR3 spans 17 residues. Germline lookup yields CDR1 LGHNA and CDR2 YNFKEQ. V lost 1 base, J lost 5 bases, and 9 bases stayed unmatched.

This clonotype has at least ten counts. This chain uses TRBV5-1 with TRBJ1-1; 7 bases are shared with TRBD1. The CDR3 consists of 15 residues. Germline V gene sequence: CDR1 SGHRS, CDR2 YFSETQ. The V gene end was trimmed by 2 bases and the J gene end by 0 bases; junction bases not matched to a gene: 4. Written as DNA, the CDR3 is TGCGCCAGCAGCTTAGATACAGGGGTGAACACTGAAGCTTTCTTT. Amino acid sequence: CASSLDTGVNTEAFF.

This clonotype was seen many times. The V and J genes are TRBV28 and TRBJ2-3; 7 bases agree with TRBD2. V shed 3 bases and J 4 bases; nucleotides not matched to a gene: 10. CDR1 MDHEN and CDR2 SYDVKM come from the germline V gene. The CDR3 totals 16 residues. The CDR3 coding sequence is TGTGCCAGCAGTTTTAGAACGGGAGGAGGGGCAGATACGCAGTATTTT. Its protein is CASSFRTGGGADTQYF.

Note on this clonotype: Being one base from a much bigger clone, this may be a read error. The J gene is TRBJ2-1, the V gene TRBV11-2; TRBD2 agrees at 11 bases. The CDR3 contains 15 residues. Germline CDR1 SGHAT, CDR2 FQNNGV. For the CDR3, the DNA is TGTGCCAGCAGCTCGGGACTAGCGGACCACAATGAGCATTTCTTC. Its translation: CASSSGLADHNEHFF.

The chain uses TRBV5-6 and TRBJ2-1; either TRBD1 or TRBD2 may supply D (5 bases each). The CDR3 is 15 residues long. The V end lost 4 bases, the J end lost 5 bases, and 16 bases lay between the germline ends. Germline loops: CDR1 SGHDT, CDR2 YYEEEE. The CDR3: CASSPAGAWDNEQFF. Here the CDR3 DNA reads TGTGCCAGCAGCCCCGCCGGGGCCTGGGACAATGAGCAGTTCTTC.

This clonotype was picked up many times. V usage is TRBV29-1 and J usage is TRBJ2-4, with D hard to call. Germline V CDR1 and CDR2: SQVTM, ANQGSEA. Trimming shortened V by 4 bases and J by 2 bases, and 9 bases separated the two germline ends. The CDR3 is made up of 13 amino acids. The CDR3 region has the DNA TGCAGCGTTGGTGAACTGTCCAAAAACATTCAGTACTTC. Translating gives CSVGELSKNIQYF.

This clonotype was counted ten times or more. V usage is TRBV20-1 and J usage is TRBJ2-7; D remains ambiguous. The length of the CDR3 is 14 residues. CDR1 and CDR2 (germline): DFQATT, SNEGSKA (reference sequence). Trimming took off 1 base at V and 0 bases at J, with 10 bases between the two ends. The CDR3 DNA reads TGCAGTGCTAGAGTGGACCTTTACTCCTACGAGCAGTACTTC. Amino acids: CSARVDLYSYEQYF.

This clonotype was detected many times. The chain uses TRBV7-8 and TRBJ1-3, with 11 bases lining up with TRBD1. This CDR3 spans 16 amino acids. V lost 5 bases, J lost 3 bases, and 6 bases stayed unmatched. The germline gives CDR1 SGHVS, CDR2 FQNEAQ. CDR3 residues: CASSPRTGGIGNTIYF. DNA for the CDR3: TGTGCCAGCAGCCCCCGGACAGGGGGCATTGGAAACACCATATATTTT.